Listed here are 8 T cell receptor beta chains from one sample, sequenced in a study of cytomegalovirus exposure and HLA in healthy donors (dated by TCRdb to the late 2010s). The library was generated by the immunoSEQ multiplex PCR assay. For the multiplex PCR, a mixture combining 60 forward primers for TCR Vbeta segments and 13 reverse primers for TCR Jbeta segments was used. TCRdb stores this immuneACCESS table with in-frame sequences only. Part of the clones is absent; in the studies checked, under half of the shortfall reflects unresolved V genes, and no reason is known for the rest. Recorded for this sample are roughly 100,000 clones; 84% of them occurred a single time. The ten largest clones take up 5.5% to 6.5% of the sample. Sequencing was done on a sample of PBMCs. The origin of the receptors is a woman under 30 in good health and CMV-seropositive.

The chain carries TRBV5-4 and TRBJ2-7, with D hard to call. The CDR3 has 12 amino acids. Germline-derived CDR1 and CDR2 are SGHNT and YYREEE (reference sequence). V shed 0 bases and J shed 3 bases, with 4 bases lying between them. The CDR3 region is CASSLDYYEQYF. The CDR3 DNA reads TGTGCCAGCAGCTTGGACTACTACGAGCAGTACTTC.

This rearrangement joins TRBV5-1 to TRBJ2-7; D might be TRBD2 (5 bases). CDR1 is SGHRS, CDR2 YFSETQ, per germline. CDR3 size: 14 residues. Deletions cut 7 bases from V and 0 bases from J, with 14 bases between. The CDR3 region has the DNA TGCGCCAGCCGGGATGTGGGTAGCTCCTACGAGCAGTACTTC. Its translation is CASRDVGSSYEQYF.

The chain employs TRBV7-3 and TRBJ2-1; 12 bases map to TRBD2. Germline CDR1 is SGHTA and CDR2 is FQGTGA. CDR3 length: 16 residues. V lost 1 base and J lost 5; bases outside the gene matches: 3. CDR3 DNA: TGTGCCAGCAGCTTAAGGCCTAGCGGGGGGGACAATGAGCAGTTCTTC. This translates into CASSLRPSGGDNEQFF. The complete variable domain, with remaining parts taken from reference TRBV7-3 and TRBJ2-1, reads GAGVSQTPSNKVTEKGKYVELRCDPISGHTALYWYRQSLGQGPEFLIYFQGTGAADDSGLPNDRFFAVRPEGSVSTLKIQRTERGDSAVYLCASSLRPSGGDNEQFFGPGTRLTVL.

V usage is TRBV6-6 and J usage is TRBJ1-2; TRBD1 agrees at 7 bases. The V segment lost 6 bases and the J segment 6 bases; nucleotides outside the gene matches: 4. Germline-derived CDR1 and CDR2 are MNHNY and SVGAGI (reference sequence). The CDR3 totals 12 residues. Here the CDR3 DNA reads TGTGCCAGCAGCCAAACAGGGGATGGCTACACCTTC. It encodes CASSQTGDGYTF.

V is TRBV14 and J is TRBJ2-7; D perhaps matches TRBD2 (5 bases). The ends were cut back, 0 bases at V and 1 base at J, with 13 bases in the middle. This CDR3 comprises 16 residues. The germline CDR1 and CDR2 sequences are SGHDN and FVKESK. CDR3 sequence reads: CASSQDRGWGSYEQYF. CDR3 nucleotide sequence: TGTGCCAGCAGCCAAGATCGGGGATGGGGTTCCTACGAGCAGTACTTC.

This sequence joins TRBV4-2 and TRBJ2-7, with D uncertain. Deletions cut 0 bases from V and 7 bases from J, with 10 bases between. The CDR3 is 13 residues long. The germline V gene has CDR1 LGHNA and CDR2 YNFKEQ. DNA of the CDR3: TGTGCCAGCAGCCAAGATCGTCGTCTAGAGCAGTACTTC. It yields the protein CASSQDRRLEQYF.

V and J are TRBV4-1 and TRBJ1-1; 10 nucleotides align to TRBD1. Per germline, CDR1 MGHRA and CDR2 YSYEKL. Unmatched junction bases numbered 9, after V lost 4 bases and J lost 1 base. CDR3 length equals 17 residues. Written as DNA, the CDR3 is TGCGCCAGCAGCCCGAGGACAGGGGGTCCCGGGAACACTGAAGCTTTCTTT. Its translation: CASSPRTGGPGNTEAFF.

The count of this clone is one. This sequence joins TRBV18 and TRBJ1-1, with D uncertain. The germline V gene has CDR1 KGHSH and CDR2 LQKENI. This CDR3 has 15 residues. V was cut by 2 bases and J by 5 bases, with 15 bases left in between. The chain's CDR3 is CASSPSTGSITEAFF. The CDR3 DNA reads as TGTGCCAGCTCACCATCGACGGGATCGATTACTGAAGCTTTCTTT.